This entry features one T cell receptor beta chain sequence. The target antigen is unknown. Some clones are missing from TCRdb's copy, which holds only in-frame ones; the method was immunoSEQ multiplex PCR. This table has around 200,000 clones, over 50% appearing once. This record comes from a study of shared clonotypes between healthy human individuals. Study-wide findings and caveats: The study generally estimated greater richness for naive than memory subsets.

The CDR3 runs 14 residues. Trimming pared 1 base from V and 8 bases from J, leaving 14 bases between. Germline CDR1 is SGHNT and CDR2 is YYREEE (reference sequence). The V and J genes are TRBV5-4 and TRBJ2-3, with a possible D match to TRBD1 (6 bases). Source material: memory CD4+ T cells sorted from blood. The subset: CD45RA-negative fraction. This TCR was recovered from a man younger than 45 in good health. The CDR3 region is CASSLSQGLATQYF. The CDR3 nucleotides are TGTGCCAGCAGCTTGTCGCAGGGGTTAGCTACGCAGTATTTT. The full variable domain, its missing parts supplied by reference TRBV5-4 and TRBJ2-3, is ETGVTQSPTHLIKTRGQQVTLRCSSQSGHNTVSWYQQALGQGPQFIFQYYREEENGRGNFPPRFSGLQFPNYSSELNVNALELDDSALYLCASSLSQGLATQYFGPGTRLTVL.